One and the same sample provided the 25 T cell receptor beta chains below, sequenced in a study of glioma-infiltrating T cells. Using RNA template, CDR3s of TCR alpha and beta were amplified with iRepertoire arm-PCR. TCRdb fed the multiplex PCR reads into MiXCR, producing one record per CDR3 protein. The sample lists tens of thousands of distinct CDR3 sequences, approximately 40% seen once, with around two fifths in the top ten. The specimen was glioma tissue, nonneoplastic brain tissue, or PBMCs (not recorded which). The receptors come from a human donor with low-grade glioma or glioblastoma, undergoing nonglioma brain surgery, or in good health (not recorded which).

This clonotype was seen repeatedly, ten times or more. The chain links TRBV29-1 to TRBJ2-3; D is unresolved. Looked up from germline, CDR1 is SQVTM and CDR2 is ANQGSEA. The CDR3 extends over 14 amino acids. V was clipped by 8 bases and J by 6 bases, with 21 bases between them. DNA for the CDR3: TGCAGCTTACCGGGTCCCCGTTTGCAGGATACGCAGTATTTT. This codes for CSLPGPRLQDTQYF.

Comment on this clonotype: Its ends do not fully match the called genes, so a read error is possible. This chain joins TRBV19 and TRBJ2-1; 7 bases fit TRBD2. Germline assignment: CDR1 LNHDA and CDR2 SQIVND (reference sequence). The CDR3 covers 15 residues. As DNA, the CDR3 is TGCGCCAGTAGTATTCGGTGGGAGGGAGAGTACGAGCAGTTCTTC. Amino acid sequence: CASSIRWEGEYEQFF.

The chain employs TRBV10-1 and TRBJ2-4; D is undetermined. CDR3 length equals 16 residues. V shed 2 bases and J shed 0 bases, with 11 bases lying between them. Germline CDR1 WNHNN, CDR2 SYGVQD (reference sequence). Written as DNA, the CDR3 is TGCGCCAGCAGTGAGATAAGTACCCTAGCCAAAAACATTCAGTACTTC. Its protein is CASSEISTLAKNIQYF.

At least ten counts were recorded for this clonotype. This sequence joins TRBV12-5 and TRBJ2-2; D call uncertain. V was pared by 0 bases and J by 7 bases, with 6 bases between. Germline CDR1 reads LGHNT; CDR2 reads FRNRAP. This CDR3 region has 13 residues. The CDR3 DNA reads TGTGCTAGTGGTTTGGTACTGCGCGGGGAGCTGTTTTTT. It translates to CASGLVLRGELFF.

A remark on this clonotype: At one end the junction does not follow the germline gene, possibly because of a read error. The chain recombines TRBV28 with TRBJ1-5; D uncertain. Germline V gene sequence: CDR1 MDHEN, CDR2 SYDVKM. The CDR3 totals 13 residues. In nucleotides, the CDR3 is TGTGCCAGCTGGCCTTATAGCAATCAGCACCAGCATTTT. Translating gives CASWPYSNQHQHF.

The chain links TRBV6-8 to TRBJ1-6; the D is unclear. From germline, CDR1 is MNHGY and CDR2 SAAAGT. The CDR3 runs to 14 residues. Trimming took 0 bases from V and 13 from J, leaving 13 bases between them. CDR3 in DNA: TGTGCCAGCAGTTACTCGCCTAGGAATCAGCCCCTCCACTTT. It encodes CASSYSPRNQPLHF.

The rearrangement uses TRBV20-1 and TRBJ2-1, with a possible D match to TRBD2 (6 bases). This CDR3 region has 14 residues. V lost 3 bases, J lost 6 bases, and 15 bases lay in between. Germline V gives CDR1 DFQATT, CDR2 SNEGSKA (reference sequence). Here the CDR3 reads CSARVEGDFNEQFF. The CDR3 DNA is TGCAGTGCTAGGGTGGAGGGAGACTTCAATGAGCAGTTCTTC.

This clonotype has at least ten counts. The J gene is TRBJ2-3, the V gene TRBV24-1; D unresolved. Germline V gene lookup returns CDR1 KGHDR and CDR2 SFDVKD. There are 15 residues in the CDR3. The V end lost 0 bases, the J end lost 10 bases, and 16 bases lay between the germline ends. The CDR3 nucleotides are TGTGCCACCAGTGATTTGCTCGACGAGCAAAGAGCGCAGTATTTT. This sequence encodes CATSDLLDEQRAQYF.

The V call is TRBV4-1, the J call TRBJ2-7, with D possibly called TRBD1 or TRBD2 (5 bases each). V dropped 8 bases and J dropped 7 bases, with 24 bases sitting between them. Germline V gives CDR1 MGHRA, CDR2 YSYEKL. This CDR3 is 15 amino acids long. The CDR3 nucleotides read TGCGCCAGCGCAAGGGACGGTAGCTCCTACAATGAGCAGTACTTC. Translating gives CASARDGSSYNEQYF.

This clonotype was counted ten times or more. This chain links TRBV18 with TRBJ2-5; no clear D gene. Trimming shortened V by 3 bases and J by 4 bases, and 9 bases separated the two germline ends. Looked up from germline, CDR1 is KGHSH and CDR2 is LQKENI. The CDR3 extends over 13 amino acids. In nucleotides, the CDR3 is TGTGCCAGCTCACCGCTAGGTGGAGAGACCCAGTACTTC. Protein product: CASSPLGGETQYF. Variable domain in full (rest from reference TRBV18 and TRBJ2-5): NAGVMQNPRHLVRRRGQEARLRCSPMKGHSHVYWYRQLPEEGLKFMVYLQKENIIDESGMPKERFSAEFPKEGPSILRIQQVVRGDSAAYFCASSPLGGETQYFGPGTRLLVL.

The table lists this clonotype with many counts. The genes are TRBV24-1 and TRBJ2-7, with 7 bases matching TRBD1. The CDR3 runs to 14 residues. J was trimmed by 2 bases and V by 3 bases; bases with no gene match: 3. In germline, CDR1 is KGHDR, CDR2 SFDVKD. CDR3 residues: CATSDRTGPYEQYF. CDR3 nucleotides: TGTGCCACCAGTGATCGGACAGGTCCCTACGAGCAGTACTTC.

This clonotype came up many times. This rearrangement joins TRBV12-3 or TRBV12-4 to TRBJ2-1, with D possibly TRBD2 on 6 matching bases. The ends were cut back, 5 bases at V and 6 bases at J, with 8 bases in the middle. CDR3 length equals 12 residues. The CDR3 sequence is CASSGTPNEQFF. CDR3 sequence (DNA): TGTGCCAGCAGTGGGACTCCCAATGAGCAGTTCTTC.

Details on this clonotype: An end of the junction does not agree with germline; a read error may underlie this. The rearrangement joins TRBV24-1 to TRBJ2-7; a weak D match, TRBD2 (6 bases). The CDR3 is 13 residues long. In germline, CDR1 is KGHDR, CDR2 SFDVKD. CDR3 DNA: TGTGCCACGGGGGGAGAATATTACAATGAGCAGCACTTC. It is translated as CATGGEYYNEQHF.

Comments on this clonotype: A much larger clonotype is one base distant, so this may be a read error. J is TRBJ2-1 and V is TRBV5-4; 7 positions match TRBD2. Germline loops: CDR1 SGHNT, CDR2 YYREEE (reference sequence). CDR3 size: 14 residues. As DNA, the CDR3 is TGTGCCAGCAGCTTCGGGCTAGCGGACAATGAGCAGTTATTC. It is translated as CASSFGLADNEQLF.

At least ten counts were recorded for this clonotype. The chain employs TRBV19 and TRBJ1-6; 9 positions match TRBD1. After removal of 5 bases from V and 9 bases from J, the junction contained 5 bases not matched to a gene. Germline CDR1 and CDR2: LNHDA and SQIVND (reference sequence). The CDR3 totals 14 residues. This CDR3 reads CASSPGTGFSPLHF. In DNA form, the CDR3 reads TGTGCCAGTAGTCCCGGGACAGGGTTTTCACCCCTCCACTTT. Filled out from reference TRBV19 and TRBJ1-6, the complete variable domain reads DGGITQSPKYLFRKEGQNVTLSCEQNLNHDAMYWYRQDPGQGLRLIYYSQIVNDFQKGDIAEGYSVSREKKESFPLTVTSAQKNPTAFYLCASSPGTGFSPLHFGNGTRLTVT.

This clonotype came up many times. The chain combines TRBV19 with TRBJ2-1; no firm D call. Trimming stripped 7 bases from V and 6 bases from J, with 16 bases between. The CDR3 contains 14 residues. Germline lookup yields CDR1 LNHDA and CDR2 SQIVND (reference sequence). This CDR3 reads CASTQDPFSNEQFF. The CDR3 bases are TGTGCCAGTACGCAGGATCCCTTCTCCAATGAGCAGTTCTTC.

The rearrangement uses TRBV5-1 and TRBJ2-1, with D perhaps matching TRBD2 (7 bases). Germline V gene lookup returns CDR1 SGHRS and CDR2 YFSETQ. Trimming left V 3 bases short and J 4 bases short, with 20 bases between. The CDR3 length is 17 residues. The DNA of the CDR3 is TGCGCCAGCAGCTCCGACGTTCCGGGGGGCAGGTACAATGAGCAGTTCTTC. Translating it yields CASSSDVPGGRYNEQFF.

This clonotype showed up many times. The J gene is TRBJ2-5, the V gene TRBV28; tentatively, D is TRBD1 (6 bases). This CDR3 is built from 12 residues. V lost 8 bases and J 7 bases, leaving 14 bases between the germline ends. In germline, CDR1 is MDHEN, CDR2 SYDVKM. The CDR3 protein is CASGLQGRTQYF. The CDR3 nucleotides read TGTGCCAGCGGATTACAGGGTCGGACCCAGTACTTC.

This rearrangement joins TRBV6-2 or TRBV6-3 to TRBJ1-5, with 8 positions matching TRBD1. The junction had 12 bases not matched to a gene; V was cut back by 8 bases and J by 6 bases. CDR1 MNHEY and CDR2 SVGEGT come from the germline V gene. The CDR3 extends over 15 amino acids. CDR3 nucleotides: TGTGCCAGCGGAAAGACAGGGGACTGGGGTCAGCCCCAGCATTTT. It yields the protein CASGKTGDWGQPQHF.

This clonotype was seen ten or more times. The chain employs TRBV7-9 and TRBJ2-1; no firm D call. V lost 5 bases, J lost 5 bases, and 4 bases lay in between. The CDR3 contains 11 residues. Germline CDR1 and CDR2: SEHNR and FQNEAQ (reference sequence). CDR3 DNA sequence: TGTGCCAGCAGCCTAGACAATGAGCAGTTCTTC. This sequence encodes CASSLDNEQFF.

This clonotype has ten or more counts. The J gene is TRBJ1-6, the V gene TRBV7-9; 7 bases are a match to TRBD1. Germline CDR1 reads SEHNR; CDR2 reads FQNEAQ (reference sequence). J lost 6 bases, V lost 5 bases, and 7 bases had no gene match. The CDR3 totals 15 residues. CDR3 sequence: CASSDGQALNSPLHF. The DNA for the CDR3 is TGTGCCAGCAGCGACGGACAGGCACTTAATTCACCCCTCCACTTT. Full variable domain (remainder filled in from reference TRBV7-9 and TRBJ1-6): DTGVSQNPRHKITKRGQNVTFRCDPISEHNRLYWYRQTLGQGPEFLTYFQNEAQLEKSRLLSDRFSAERPKGSFSTLEIQRTEQGDSAMYLCASSDGQALNSPLHFGNGTRLTVT.

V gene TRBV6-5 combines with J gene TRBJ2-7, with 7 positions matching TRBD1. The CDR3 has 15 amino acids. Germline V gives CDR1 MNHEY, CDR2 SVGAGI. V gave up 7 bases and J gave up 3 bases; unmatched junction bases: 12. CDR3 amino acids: CASTQEQGLFYEQYF. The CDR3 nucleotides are TGTGCCAGCACGCAAGAACAGGGGCTATTCTACGAGCAGTACTTC.

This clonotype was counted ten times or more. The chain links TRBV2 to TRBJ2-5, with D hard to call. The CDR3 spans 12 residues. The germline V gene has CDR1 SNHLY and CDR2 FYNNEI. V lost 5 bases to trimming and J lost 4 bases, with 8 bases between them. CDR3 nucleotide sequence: TGTGCCAGCAGTCCGTTTTCAGAGACCCAGTACTTC. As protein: CASSPFSETQYF. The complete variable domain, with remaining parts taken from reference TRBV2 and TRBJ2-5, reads EPEVTQTPSHQVTQMGQEVILRCVPISNHLYFYWYRQILGQKVEFLVSFYNNEISEKSEIFDDQFSVERPDGSNFTLKIRSTKLEDSAMYFCASSPFSETQYFGPGTRLLVL.

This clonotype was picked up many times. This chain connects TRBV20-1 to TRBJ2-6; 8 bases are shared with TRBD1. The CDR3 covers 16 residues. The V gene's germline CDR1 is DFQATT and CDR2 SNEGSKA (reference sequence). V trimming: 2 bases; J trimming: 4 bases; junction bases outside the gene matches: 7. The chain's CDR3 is CSARSGRTGGANVLTF. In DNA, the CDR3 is TGCAGTGCTAGATCCGGTCGGACAGGGGGGGCCAACGTCCTGACTTTC.

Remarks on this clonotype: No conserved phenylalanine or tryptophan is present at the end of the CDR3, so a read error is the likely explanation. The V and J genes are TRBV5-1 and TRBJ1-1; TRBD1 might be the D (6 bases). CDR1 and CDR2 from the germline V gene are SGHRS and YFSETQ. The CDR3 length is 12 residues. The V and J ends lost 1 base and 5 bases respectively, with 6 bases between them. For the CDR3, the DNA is TGCGCCAGCAGCTTGAGGGGGACTGAAGCTTTCCTT. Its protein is CASSLRGTEAFL.